Listed below are T cell receptor beta chains from one sample, sequenced in a study of blood T cell repertoires in COVID-19. The assay was immunoSEQ multiplex PCR, and TCRdb's table has in-frame clones only and misses some. The table includes 86,000 or so clones, 82% detected once. Sequences were obtained from peripheral blood. All receptors derive from a woman aged 80 or over with acute or convalescent COVID-19. Each CDR3 is given with its conserved first and last residue. Each record gives: D gene, V gene, J gene, clone size, CDR3 DNA, CDR3 protein. D genes are given only for firm matches. Only part of the rows carry a size: once, few, many, or a class if the clone is expanded.

TRBD1	TRBV6-1	TRBJ2-2	NA	TGTGCCAGCAGTGATTACTCCGAACAGGGGGCCGGGGAGCTGTTTTTT	CASSDYSEQGAGELFF
TRBD1	TRBV6-5	TRBJ1-5	NA	TGTGCCAGCAGTCGACAGGGTGAGCCCAATCAGCCCCAGCATTTT	CASSRQGEPNQPQHF
TRBD2	TRBV4-2	TRBJ2-3	NA	TGTGCCAGCAGCCCATCGGGGGGGGCGGGCACAGATACGCAGTATTTT	CASSPSGGAGTDTQYF
NA	TRBV7-3	TRBJ2-2	few	TGTGCCAGCAGCCTACGGGGAACCGGGGAGCTGTTTTTT	CASSLRGTGELFF
NA	TRBV6-5	TRBJ1-3	NA	TGTGCCAGCAGTTACAGGCAGGCAAGCTCTGGAAACACCATATATTTT	CASSYRQASSGNTIYF
TRBD1	TRBV5-1	TRBJ2-2	NA	TGCGCCAGCAGTCCAGGGACAGGGGCGGACGGGGAGCTGTTTTTT	CASSPGTGADGELFF
NA	TRBV11-2	TRBJ2-2	few	TGTGCCAGCAGCTTAGGGGACTCCGCTCGTAACACCGGGGAGCTGTTTTTT	CASSLGDSARNTGELFF
TRBD1	TRBV5-8	TRBJ2-7	NA	TGTGCCAGCAGCCCCCCGGGACAGGGGAGGGAGCAGTACTTC	CASSPPGQGREQYF
NA	TRBV6-5	TRBJ1-1	NA	TGTGCCAGCAGCTACGGGGGGTACACTGAAGCTTTCTTT	CASSYGGYTEAFF
NA	TRBV21-1	TRBJ2-7	NA	TGTGCCAGCAGCGGAGGGGGCTACCTGTCCTACGAGCAGTACTTC	CASSGGGYLSYEQYF
NA	TRBV7-9	TRBJ2-2	NA	TGTGCCAGCAGCTTGGCGGAGAACACCGGGGAGCTGTTTTTT	CASSLAENTGELFF
TRBD1	TRBV3-1/TRBV3-2	TRBJ2-6	few	TGTGCCAGCAGCGACAGGGGGCTGGGGGCCAACGTCCTGACTTTC	CASSDRGLGANVLTF
TRBD2	TRBV10-1	TRBJ2-1	NA	TGCGCCAGCAGTGAGGCGGGGGGCCCCCCCTACAATGAGCAGTTCTTC	CASSEAGGPPYNEQFF
NA	TRBV28	TRBJ2-7	NA	TGTGCCAGCAGGGGCGTCCTTTACGAGCAGTACTTC	CASRGVLYEQYF
NA	TRBV5-4	TRBJ2-5	NA	TGTGCCAGCGCTCCGGAGCTTCAACAAGAGACCCAGTACTTC	CASAPELQQETQYF
NA	TRBV20-1	TRBJ2-1	once	TGCAGTGCTAGAGGCCTAAATGAGCAGTTCTTC	CSARGLNEQFF
NA	TRBV6-5	TRBJ2-7	once	TGTGCCAGCAGTCCTTTGGGCGTCTACGAGCAGTACTTC	CASSPLGVYEQYF
TRBD1	TRBV5-1	TRBJ1-1	NA	TGCGCCAGCAGCTTGGTCGGGCAGGGGGGCACTGAAGCTTTCTTT	CASSLVGQGGTEAFF
NA	TRBV6-5	TRBJ1-5	NA	TGTGCCAGCTTTTCGGGGCAGGGGAATCAGCCCCAGCATTTT	CASFSGQGNQPQHF
NA	TRBV6-5	TRBJ1-2	NA	TGTGCCAGCAGTTACTCGAAGGCAGGGAGGAGTGGCTACACCTTC	CASSYSKAGRSGYTF
TRBD2	TRBV20-1	TRBJ2-1	NA	TGCAGTGCTAGTCGTCTAGCGGGGGGACTCTACAATGAGCAGTTCTTC	CSASRLAGGLYNEQFF
TRBD2	TRBV7-2	TRBJ2-5	NA	TGTGCCAGCAGCTCATCAGCGGGGGGTGAGACCCAGTACTTC	CASSSSAGGETQYF
NA	TRBV10-2	TRBJ2-7	NA	TGCGCCAGCGGATGGGGGAGGACCTACGAGCAGTACTTC	CASGWGRTYEQYF
NA	TRBV5-8	TRBJ2-7	NA	TGTGCCAGCAGCCGACAGGGAGGTACCTACGAGCAGTACTTC	CASSRQGGTYEQYF
NA	TRBV11-2	TRBJ1-1	NA	TGTGCCAGCAGCTTAACGGGGAACACTGAAGCTTTCTTT	CASSLTGNTEAFF
NA	TRBV28	TRBJ1-1	NA	TGTGCCAGCAGTGTAAATTTAGAAGCTTTCTTT	CASSVNLEAFF
NA	TRBV20-1	TRBJ2-1	NA	TGCAGTGCTAGTGGTCTGTGGAGGGCCGTGGACAATGAGCAGTTCTTC	CSASGLWRAVDNEQFF
TRBD2	TRBV10-3	TRBJ2-1	NA	TGTGCCATCAGTGACAGACTAGCCGAGCCTTTAAAATACAATGAGCAGTTCTTC	CAISDRLAEPLKYNEQFF
NA	TRBV28	TRBJ1-1	few	TGTGCCAGCAGCCCCAACCGGGGGGCTTTCTTT	CASSPNRGAFF
NA	TRBV6-1	TRBJ1-2	NA	TGTGCCAGCAGTGATCTCCCAGCTAACTATGGCTACACCTTC	CASSDLPANYGYTF
TRBD2	TRBV5-1	TRBJ2-5	NA	TGCGCCAGCAGCTTGGTAGTGGCGGGGGGAGAGACCCAGTACTTC	CASSLVVAGGETQYF
NA	TRBV11-2	TRBJ2-7	NA	TGTGCCAGCAGCCCTTCTTTCGAGCAGTACTTC	CASSPSFEQYF
TRBD2	TRBV6-5	TRBJ2-7	NA	TGTGCCAGCCAGCGGGAGGTCGACTACGAGCAGTACTTC	CASQREVDYEQYF
TRBD1	TRBV7-2	TRBJ1-1	NA	TGTGCCAGCAGCTTAGCTCGTGCAGGGGGCCTGAACACTGAAGCTTTCTTT	CASSLARAGGLNTEAFF
TRBD1	TRBV6-6	TRBJ2-5	NA	TGTGCCAGCAGAGGACAGGGGGCTGGGGAGACCCAGTACTTC	CASRGQGAGETQYF
NA	TRBV29-1	TRBJ1-1	NA	TGCAGCGTTGAACGGGCGGGGGTAACTGAAGCTTTCTTT	CSVERAGVTEAFF
TRBD2	TRBV5-1	TRBJ2-2	NA	TGCGCCAGCAGCATGAACCCAATAACTAGCGGGGGGGCAGGGTCCCCCGGGGAGCTGTTTTTT	CASSMNPITSGGAGSPGELFF
NA	TRBV27	TRBJ2-2	NA	TGTGCCAGCAGTTTATCCAGCGTCGCCGGGGAGCTGTTTTTT	CASSLSSVAGELFF
TRBD1	TRBV14	TRBJ2-7	NA	TGTGCCAGCAGGGACAGGCTTCGGGACGAGCAGTACTTC	CASRDRLRDEQYF
NA	TRBV7-9	TRBJ1-2	NA	TGTGCCAGCAGCTTAGTAGGAGGAGATGGCTACACCTTC	CASSLVGGDGYTF
NA	TRBV5-1	TRBJ2-1	NA	TGCGCCAGCAGCTTGGGACAGGTTAATGAGCAGTTCTTC	CASSLGQVNEQFF
NA	TRBV3-1/TRBV3-2	TRBJ2-1	NA	TGTGCCAGCACCCAAGATAACTCCTACAATGAGCAGTTCTTC	CASTQDNSYNEQFF
TRBD1	TRBV27	TRBJ1-1	NA	TGTGCCAGCAGTTATGCACAGGGGGCGGTCACTGAAGCTTTCTTT	CASSYAQGAVTEAFF
TRBD1	TRBV11-2	TRBJ1-4	once	TGTGCCAGCAGCCTACTCGTGACAGGGACGACTGAAAAACTGTTTTTT	CASSLLVTGTTEKLFF
NA	TRBV6-5	TRBJ2-7	NA	TGTGCCAGCAAAGAGACAACCTACGAGCAGTACTTC	CASKETTYEQYF
TRBD2	TRBV24-1	TRBJ2-3	NA	TGTGCCACCAGTGATTCAGCTAGCGGGAGCGAGGCAGATACGCAGTATTTT	CATSDSASGSEADTQYF
NA	TRBV11-2	TRBJ2-3	NA	TGTGCCAGCAGCCCCGGGCAGGGAAAAGACGCGGATACGCAGTATTTT	CASSPGQGKDADTQYF
TRBD2	TRBV6-1	TRBJ2-7	NA	TGTGCCAGCAGTGAGGGGGGGATCGCGCAGTACTTC	CASSEGGIAQYF
NA	TRBV24-1	TRBJ1-1	NA	TGTGCCACCAGTGACGCCTCAGGGTACCAATTT	CATSDASGYQF
TRBD2	TRBV10-3	TRBJ2-1	NA	TGTGCCATCATGAAAGCTAGCGGGAATTCCTACAATGAGCAGTTCTTC	CAIMKASGNSYNEQFF
TRBD1	TRBV29-1	TRBJ1-1	NA	TGCAGCGTTTCATCATCCGGCGGGGCGCGTACAGGGGGAGCTTTCTTT	CSVSSSGGARTGGAFF
TRBD1	TRBV20-1	TRBJ1-1	NA	TGCAGTGCTAGTCCGCGTGGACAGGGAGAGAACACTGAAGCTTTCTTT	CSASPRGQGENTEAFF
TRBD1	TRBV3-1/TRBV3-2	TRBJ1-2	NA	TGTGCCAGCAGCCGACAGGGGGGATATGGCTACACCTTC	CASSRQGGYGYTF
TRBD1	TRBV19	TRBJ2-1	NA	TGTGCCAGTAGTCTTGGGACAGGGGGTGTCAATGAGCAGTTCTTC	CASSLGTGGVNEQFF
NA	TRBV29-1	TRBJ1-1	once	TGCAGCGTTGGGAGTGGCACTGAAGCTTTCTTT	CSVGSGTEAFF
TRBD1	TRBV19	TRBJ2-1	NA	TGTGCCAGTAGTATCCCTTTGATCGGACAGGGGGCGAATGAGCAGTTCTTC	CASSIPLIGQGANEQFF